This T cell receptor (beta chain) was recorded in a study of blood T cell repertoires in COVID-19. The junction had 4 bases not matched to a gene; V was cut back by 3 bases and J by 6 bases. The CDR3 runs to 15 residues. CDR1 is LNHDA, CDR2 SQIVND, per germline (reference sequence). Repertoires were generated with immunoSEQ multiplex PCR, while TCRdb's copy carries only in-frame clones and drops some. The top ten hold approximately 6% of the sample, which has about 200,000 clones, more than 70% seen once. This receptor was taken from a man aged 40-49 years with active or convalescent COVID-19. The sequencing input was peripheral blood. The V call is TRBV19, the J call TRBJ1-4; 10 bases align to TRBD1. This chain's CDR3 is CASSIPTGGDEKLFF. The DNA for the CDR3 is TGTGCCAGTAGTATTCCGACAGGGGGCGATGAAAAACTGTTTTTT.